The clone carrying this T cell receptor beta chain was detected only once. Germline CDR1 SGHDN, CDR2 FVKESK. The CDR3 extends over 13 amino acids. V was shortened by 2 bases and J by 6 bases, with 10 bases between the two germline ends. This entry is derived from a study of blood T cell repertoires in COVID-19. The repertoire was sequenced with immunoSEQ multiplex PCR; TCRdb's copy has only in-frame clones and lacks some. This table holds about 120,000 clones, around 77% found once. Sequenced: peripheral blood. The genes are TRBV14 and TRBJ2-5, with D possibly being TRBD1 (6 bases). This receptor was taken from a man between 60 and 70 years old with active or convalescent COVID-19. The CDR3 sequence: CASSQSRGKTQYF. Written as DNA, the CDR3 is TGTGCCAGCAGCCAATCCAGGGGCAAGACCCAGTACTTC.